Shown below are 15 T cell receptor beta chains from a single sample sequenced in a study of siplizumab effects on memory and regulatory T cells. The data were produced by immunoSEQ multiplex PCR, yet TCRdb's version contains in-frame clones alone and is incomplete. The sample shows over 60,000 clones, about 89% of them seen only once. The sequencing input was CD8+ T cells sorted from blood. Receptors originate from a human donor in good health.

The chain uses TRBV29-1 and TRBJ2-7; TRBD2 matches 8 bases. V gave up 7 bases and J gave up 1 base; unmatched junction bases: 6. Germline V gives CDR1 SQVTM, CDR2 ANQGSEA. The CDR3 spans 13 residues. The CDR3 sequence: CSGTAGESYEQYF. The DNA for the CDR3 is TGCAGCGGAACAGCGGGGGAATCCTACGAGCAGTACTTC.

The chain uses TRBV9 and TRBJ2-2, with D possibly matching TRBD1 (6 bases). CDR3 length: 15 residues. The germline V gene has CDR1 SGDLS and CDR2 YYNGEE. With 0 bases removed from V and 4 bases from J, the gap between germline ends came to 10 bases. DNA for the CDR3: TGTGCCAGCAGCGTAGTGGACAGTAGCACCGGGGAGCTGTTTTTT. Amino acids: CASSVVDSSTGELFF.

There are a few counts of this clone. The chain is built from TRBV7-2 and TRBJ2-7; 7 nucleotides match TRBD1. The CDR3 runs to 12 residues. Germline V CDR1 and CDR2: SGHTA, FQGNSA. The V segment lost 4 bases and the J segment 6 bases; nucleotides outside the gene matches: 3. CDR3 in amino acids: CASSSTGLEQYF. In nucleotides, the CDR3 is TGTGCCAGCAGCTCGACAGGGCTCGAGCAGTACTTC.

The sample holds one count of this clone. The gene calls are TRBV11-2 and TRBJ1-2, with 9 bases matching TRBD1. The CDR3 sequence is 16 residues long. Per germline, CDR1 SGHAT and CDR2 FQNNGV. The J segment lost 4 bases and the V segment lost 0 bases, leaving 6 bases of the junction unmatched. The CDR3 DNA sequence: TGTGCCAGCAGCTTAGAAACGGGACAGGGTGCCTATGGCTACACCTTC. It translates to CASSLETGQGAYGYTF.

The CDR3 coding sequence is TGCGCCAGCAGCTTTCGACAGGGGTACGAGCAGTACTTC. Protein sequence: CASSFRQGYEQYF. The chain recombines TRBV4-1 with TRBJ2-5, with TRBD1 identical over 8 bases. Matching the DNA end better, TRBJ2-7 makes the J call doubtful. Germline V CDR1 and CDR2: MGHRA, YSYEKL. This CDR3 comprises 13 residues.

The V and J genes are TRBV5-1 and TRBJ2-3; 9 nucleotides align to TRBD2. Germline values: CDR1 SGHRS, CDR2 YFSETQ. With 1 base clipped from V and 6 bases from J, the junction kept 6 bases outside the gene matches. This CDR3 has 15 amino acids. CDR3 coding DNA: TGCGCCAGCAGCTTGATAGCGGGAGAAGTTGATACGCAGTATTTT. Translating it yields CASSLIAGEVDTQYF.

This rearrangement joins TRBV9 to TRBJ2-7; D is possibly TRBD1 (5 bases). The V gene lost 3 bases and the J gene lost 2 bases, with 9 bases spanning the gap. The germline V gene encodes CDR1 SGDLS and CDR2 YYNGEE. The CDR3 covers 13 residues. CDR3: CASSEGLAYEQYF. Written as DNA, the CDR3 is TGTGCCAGCAGCGAGGGGTTAGCCTACGAGCAGTACTTC. The full variable domain, in which reference TRBV9 and TRBJ2-7 provide the parts outside the CDR3, is DSGVTQTPKHLITATGQRVTLRCSPRSGDLSVYWYQQSLDQGLQFLIQYYNGEERAKGNILERFSAQQFPDLHSELNLSSLELGDSALYFCASSEGLAYEQYFGPGTRLTVT.

The CDR3 DNA follows: TGCGCCAGCAGCTTGGATCTAGCCTTCAATGAGCAGTTCTTC. Its translation: CASSLDLAFNEQFF. This rearrangement joins TRBV5-1 to TRBJ2-1, with D possibly TRBD2 on 5 matching bases. Germline V lookup: CDR1 SGHRS, CDR2 YFSETQ. Between the trimmed V and J ends, which lost 0 bases and 6 bases, there was a span of 10 bases. This CDR3 contains 14 residues. Based on the CDR3 plus reference TRBV5-1 and TRBJ2-1, the full variable domain is KAGVTQTPRYLIKTRGQQVTLSCSPISGHRSVSWYQQTPGQGLQFLFEYFSETQRNKGNFPGRFSGRQFSNSRSEMNVSTLELGDSALYLCASSLDLAFNEQFFGPGTRLTVL.

The chain carries TRBV19 and TRBJ1-2; 11 bases fit TRBD1. CDR1 is LNHDA and CDR2 is SQIVND in the germline V gene (reference sequence). The junction had 10 bases not matched to a gene; V was cut back by 6 bases and J by 7 bases. This CDR3 contains 15 residues. The CDR3 DNA reads TGTGCCAGTAGCCGGACAGGGGGCGAAAACACTGGCTACACCTTC. Its translation is CASSRTGGENTGYTF.

This chain links TRBV9 with TRBJ1-2; 11 bases fit TRBD1. V gave up 4 bases and J gave up 5 bases; unmatched junction bases: 4. There are 14 residues in the CDR3. In germline, CDR1 is SGDLS, CDR2 YYNGEE. The CDR3 reads CASSLGTGGYGYTF. CDR3 nucleotides: TGTGCCAGCAGCCTTGGGACAGGGGGGTATGGCTACACCTTC.

The chain has TRBV4-1 and TRBJ2-7; the match to TRBD1 covers 10 bases. Trimming removed 0 bases from V and 7 bases from J; junction bases left unmatched: 3. Germline V gene sequence: CDR1 MGHRA, CDR2 YSYEKL. This CDR3 has 14 amino acids. Here the CDR3 reads CASSQEDRGLEQYF. As DNA, the CDR3 is TGCGCCAGCAGCCAAGAAGACAGGGGGCTTGAGCAGTACTTC.

Comment on this clone: The identical CDR3 is also encoded by other nucleotide sequences in the sample. This sequence joins TRBV4-1 and TRBJ2-7, with D tentatively TRBD1 (5 bases). The length of the CDR3 is 14 residues. Looked up from germline, CDR1 is MGHRA and CDR2 is YSYEKL. Deletions cut 1 base from V and 5 bases from J, with 12 bases between. In nucleotides, the CDR3 is TGCGCCAGCAGCCAAGGGCAGGGTGCCCACGAGCAGTACTTC. Translation: CASSQGQGAHEQYF.

The chain is built from TRBV4-1 and TRBJ1-4; D remains ambiguous. Germline V gene data show CDR1 as MGHRA and CDR2 as YSYEKL. The V end was cut by 7 bases, the J end by 4 bases, with 10 bases between. CDR3 length equals 13 residues. In DNA, the CDR3 is TGCGCCAGCACCCATTCGGGTAATGAAAAACTGTTTTTT. Its protein is CASTHSGNEKLFF.

The genes are TRBV5-6 and TRBJ2-3; TRBD2 matches 9 bases. Trimming cost V 3 bases and J 5 bases; bases outside gene matches: 19. The CDR3 runs to 19 residues. CDR1 is SGHDT and CDR2 is YYEEEE in the germline V gene. CDR3 bases: TGTGCCAGCAGCTCCTACGACAACCCGTTGCGGGAGGGCCGAGATACGCAGTATTTT. Protein: CASSSYDNPLREGRDTQYF. Full variable domain (missing parts from reference TRBV5-6 and TRBJ2-3): DAGVTQSPTHLIKTRGQQVTLRCSPKSGHDTVSWYQQALGQGPQFIFQYYEEEERQRGNFPDRFSGHQFPNYSSELNVNALLLGDSALYLCASSSYDNPLREGRDTQYFGPGTRLTVL.

The V call is TRBV5-4, the J call TRBJ2-7; possible D gene TRBD1, 6 bases. CDR1 is SGHNT and CDR2 is YYREEE in the germline V gene (reference sequence). Trimming removed 4 bases at V and 5 bases at J, with 13 bases between. The CDR3 spans 13 residues. The CDR3 nucleotides read TGTGCCAGCAGCCCACAGGGTTTCGACGAGCAGTACTTC. Translating it yields CASSPQGFDEQYF.